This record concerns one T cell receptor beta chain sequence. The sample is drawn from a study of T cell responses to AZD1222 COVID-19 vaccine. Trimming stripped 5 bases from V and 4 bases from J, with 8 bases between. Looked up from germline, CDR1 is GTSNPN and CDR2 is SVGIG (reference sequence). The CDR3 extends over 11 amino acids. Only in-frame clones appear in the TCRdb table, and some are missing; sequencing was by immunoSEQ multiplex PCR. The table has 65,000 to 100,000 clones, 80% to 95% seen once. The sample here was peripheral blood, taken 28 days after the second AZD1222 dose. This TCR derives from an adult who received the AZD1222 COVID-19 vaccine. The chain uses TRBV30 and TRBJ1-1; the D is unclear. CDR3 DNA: TGTGCCTGGGATAAGGGCACTGAAGCTTTCTTT. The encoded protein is CAWDKGTEAFF.